One T cell receptor beta chain is described in this entry. These data belong to a study of T cell changes during pregnancy in multiple sclerosis. The CDR3 is 13 residues long. CDR1 and CDR2 from the germline V gene are SEHNR and FQNEAQ (reference sequence). The V and J ends lost 6 bases and 2 bases respectively, with 9 bases between them. Produced via immunoSEQ multiplex PCR; TCRdb's table is partial and in-frame only. Of some 67,000 clones in the sample, 90% to 95% are singletons; the top ten hold roughly 1.5%. V gene TRBV7-9 combines with J gene TRBJ2-3, with a weak D call TRBD2 (5 bases). The receptor's source is a female donor with multiple sclerosis, enrolled in a pregnancy study. Here the sequenced sample was peripheral blood, taken after pregnancy. The CDR3 region is CASREGLTDTQYF. Written as DNA, the CDR3 is TGTGCCAGCAGGGAAGGACTCACAGATACGCAGTATTTT.